These 30 T cell receptor beta chains share one sample of origin, sequenced in a study of OX40 agonist ivuxolimab in advanced cancers. Assay used: immunoSEQ multiplex PCR; TCRdb lists only in-frame clones, some missing. The profile shows 65,000 to 80,000 clones, roughly nine tenths of them singletons. Sample: CD4+ or CD8+ T cells sorted from blood, taken in a trial of the OX40 agonist ivuxolimab. All receptors come from an adult with an advanced solid tumor such as melanoma, head and neck, liver or kidney cancer.

The CDR3 spells CATSSHRDEQFF. CDR3 coding DNA: TGTGCCACCAGCAGCCACAGGGATGAGCAGTTCTTC. This sequence joins TRBV15 and TRBJ2-1; D perhaps matches TRBD1 (6 bases). CDR3 size: 12 residues. Looked up from germline, CDR1 is LNHNV and CDR2 is YYDKDF (reference sequence). Trimming stripped 3 bases from V and 8 bases from J, with 8 bases between.

This sequence joins TRBV9 and TRBJ2-7; 8 positions match TRBD1. The CDR3 runs to 14 residues. The V segment lost 0 bases and the J segment 3 bases; nucleotides outside the gene matches: 2. Germline CDR1 and CDR2: SGDLS and YYNGEE. The CDR3 sequence is CASSVATGGYEQYF. DNA for the CDR3: TGTGCCAGCAGCGTAGCTACAGGGGGCTACGAGCAGTACTTC.

The chain combines TRBV28 with TRBJ1-1, with D possibly being TRBD1 (5 bases). Germline lookup yields CDR1 MDHEN and CDR2 SYDVKM. Trimming removed 4 bases at V and 0 bases at J, with 12 bases between. This CDR3 has 15 residues. The DNA of the CDR3 is TGTGCCAGCAGTTCCTCGGGACGAATGAACACTGAAGCTTTCTTT. As protein: CASSSSGRMNTEAFF.

V gene TRBV6-5 combines with J gene TRBJ1-1; 7 nucleotides line up with TRBD1. The CDR3 loop spans 15 amino acids. Germline V gene sequence: CDR1 MNHEY, CDR2 SVGAGI. With V trimmed by 6 bases and J by 2 bases, 9 bases remained unmatched. The CDR3 nucleotides are TGTGCCAGCAGGAGGACCGGGACAGACAACACTGAAGCTTTCTTT. It codes for CASRRTGTDNTEAFF.

This clone has just one count. The chain uses TRBV7-9 and TRBJ1-2; the D gene is possibly TRBD1 (6 bases). CDR1 SEHNR and CDR2 FQNEAQ come from the germline V gene (reference sequence). The CDR3 runs to 14 residues. V lost 5 bases and J lost 8, with 18 bases in between. CDR3: CASSTQAGTNGYTF. The CDR3 coding sequence is TGTGCCAGCAGCACCCAGGCCGGGACAAACGGCTACACCTTC.

The chain recombines TRBV23-1 with TRBJ2-1, with 8 bases fitting TRBD1. TRBV23-1 is known as an ORF, though its function is uncertain. Losses at the gene ends were 4 bases for V and 4 bases for J; bases not matched to a gene: 9. This CDR3 spans 16 amino acids. The CDR3: CASSPAGQGAYNEQFF. In nucleotides, the CDR3 is TGCGCCAGCAGTCCCGCTGGCCAGGGGGCGTACAATGAGCAGTTCTTC.

The gene calls are TRBV6-1 and TRBJ1-3; D gene uncertain. Per the germline V gene, CDR1 is MNHNS and CDR2 is SASEGT. V was cut by 2 bases and J by 0 bases, with 17 bases left in between. This CDR3 is 18 amino acids long. The DNA of the CDR3 is TGTGCCAGCAGTGAACTTGGGCCCCTGAGCTCCTCTGGAAACACCATATATTTT. It translates to CASSELGPLSSSGNTIYF.

This clone occurred once. The chain is built from TRBV6-6 and TRBJ2-5; D ambiguous. Between the trimmed V and J ends, which lost 2 bases and 4 bases, there was a span of 8 bases. The CDR3 sequence is 13 residues long. In germline, CDR1 is MNHNY, CDR2 SVGAGI (reference sequence). The DNA for the CDR3 is TGTGCCAGCAGTTACAGATTCGGAGAGACCCAGTACTTC. This encodes CASSYRFGETQYF.

The chain combines TRBV27 with TRBJ1-6, with 8 positions matching TRBD1. Trimming at V came to 8 bases and at J to 6 bases, leaving 6 bases not matched to a gene. This CDR3 is 14 amino acids long. The V gene's germline CDR1 is MNHEY and CDR2 SMNVEV (reference sequence). CDR3 protein: CASGLGQGNSPLHF. The CDR3 DNA follows: TGTGCCAGCGGACTTGGACAGGGTAATTCACCCCTCCACTTT.

The chain has TRBV5-4 and TRBJ1-1; 11 bases align to TRBD1. CDR3 length equals 14 residues. Looked up from germline, CDR1 is SGHNT and CDR2 is YYREEE (reference sequence). V shed 4 bases and J 6 bases; nucleotides not matched to a gene: 5. The CDR3 spells CASSPDRGRSEAFF. CDR3 DNA: TGTGCCAGCAGCCCGGACAGGGGGCGGTCTGAAGCTTTCTTT.

This sequence joins TRBV7-9 and TRBJ1-1; D unresolved. The V and J ends lost 3 bases and 0 bases respectively, with 8 bases between them. The germline gives CDR1 SEHNR, CDR2 FQNEAQ (reference sequence). This CDR3 spans 14 amino acids. CDR3 nucleotide sequence: TGTGCCAGCAGCTTGCTTGGGTTGAACACTGAAGCTTTCTTT. It specifies CASSLLGLNTEAFF. The whole variable domain, remainder taken from reference TRBV7-9 and TRBJ1-1, is DTGVSQNPRHKITKRGQNVTFRCDPISEHNRLYWYRQTLGQGPEFLTYFQNEAQLEKSRLLSDRFSAERPKGSFSTLEIQRTEQGDSAMYLCASSLLGLNTEAFFGQGTRLTVV.

The CDR3: CASSEGHGNTIYF. CDR3 DNA: TGTGCCAGCAGTGAGGGTCATGGAAACACCATATATTTT. This chain uses TRBV2 with TRBJ1-3; D not resolved. The CDR3 runs to 13 residues. Germline CDR1 reads SNHLY; CDR2 reads FYNNEI. V lost 3 bases and J 3 bases, leaving 6 bases between the germline ends. The variable domain in full, with the rest retrieved from reference TRBV2 and TRBJ1-3, is EPEVTQTPSHQVTQMGQEVILRCVPISNHLYFYWYRQILGQKVEFLVSFYNNEISEKSEIFDDQFSVERPDGSNFTLKIRSTKLEDSAMYFCASSEGHGNTIYFGEGSWLTVV.

The gene calls are TRBV7-2 and TRBJ1-5, with TRBD1 matching 8 bases. The CDR3 length is 14 residues. With 3 bases clipped from V and 4 bases from J, the junction kept 2 bases outside the gene matches. CDR1 is SGHTA, CDR2 FQGNSA, per germline. The CDR3 loop reads CASSLDRANQPQHF. CDR3 in DNA: TGTGCCAGCAGCTTGGACAGGGCGAATCAGCCCCAGCATTTT.

This chain connects TRBV9 to TRBJ2-7; TRBD2 is a possible D gene (5 bases). The CDR3 has 15 residues. Germline V lookup: CDR1 SGDLS, CDR2 YYNGEE. V was clipped by 0 bases and J by 3 bases, with 13 bases between them. CDR3 residues: CASSVAPGFSYEQYF. The CDR3 DNA reads as TGTGCCAGCAGCGTAGCCCCGGGGTTCAGCTACGAGCAGTACTTC.

This sequence joins TRBV6-1 and TRBJ1-1; D is ambiguous. V lost 4 bases and J 1 base, leaving 10 bases between the germline ends. Per germline, CDR1 MNHNS and CDR2 SASEGT. The CDR3 has 14 residues. CDR3 sequence reads: CASSVRASNTEAFF. The DNA for the CDR3 is TGTGCCAGCAGTGTTAGGGCCTCGAACACTGAAGCTTTCTTT.

The V and J genes are TRBV7-3 and TRBJ2-1; 10 nucleotides agree with TRBD1. CDR3 length equals 15 residues. Germline CDR1 and CDR2: SGHTA and FQGTGA. V was clipped by 4 bases and J by 6 bases; unmatched bases: 6. CDR3 DNA: TGTGCCAGCAGCTCCATCCGGGACAGGGGCAATGAGCAGTTCTTC. It translates to CASSSIRDRGNEQFF.

J is TRBJ2-7 and V is TRBV11-3; TRBD2 is a possible D gene (7 bases). V was pared by 4 bases and J by 2 bases, with 21 bases between. The length of the CDR3 is 17 residues. Germline values: CDR1 SGHNT, CDR2 YENEEA. This chain's CDR3 is CASSSRRGGRSTYEQYF. The CDR3 nucleotides are TGTGCCAGCAGCTCTCGTCGCGGGGGCCGGTCGACCTACGAGCAGTACTTC.

The chain links TRBV5-1 to TRBJ2-7, with 7 bases identical to TRBD2. This CDR3 is 14 amino acids long. Germline lookup yields CDR1 SGHRS and CDR2 YFSETQ. Germline trimming cut 0 bases from V and 0 bases from J; bases unmatched to any gene: 0. CDR3 DNA sequence: TGCGCCAGCAGCTTGGAGCGGGGCTCCTACGAGCAGTACTTC. Translation gives CASSLERGSYEQYF.

This clone was detected once. The rearrangement uses TRBV18 and TRBJ2-5; 9 bases fit TRBD2. Losses at the gene ends were 4 bases for V and 1 base for J; bases not matched to a gene: 7. Looked up from germline, CDR1 is KGHSH and CDR2 is LQKENI. This CDR3 has 16 residues. The CDR3 DNA sequence: TGTGCCAGCTCACTCTCTCAAGCGGGGGGCCAAGAGACCCAGTACTTC. This translates into CASSLSQAGGQETQYF. Drawing the rest from reference TRBV18 and TRBJ2-5, the complete variable domain is NAGVMQNPRHLVRRRGQEARLRCSPMKGHSHVYWYRQLPEEGLKFMVYLQKENIIDESGMPKERFSAEFPKEGPSILRIQQVVRGDSAAYFCASSLSQAGGQETQYFGPGTRLLVL.

The chain recombines TRBV10-1 with TRBJ2-5; D uncertain. Per the germline V gene, CDR1 is WNHNN and CDR2 is SYGVQD (reference sequence). With 2 bases removed from V and 2 bases from J, the gap between germline ends came to 15 bases. The CDR3 spans 16 residues. CDR3 loop: CASSEGRVSRQETQYF. CDR3 DNA sequence: TGCGCCAGCAGTGAGGGTAGGGTTTCTAGACAAGAGACCCAGTACTTC.

J is TRBJ1-5 and V is TRBV7-2; D not certain. The CDR3 is 14 amino acids. The germline CDR1 and CDR2 sequences are SGHTA and FQGNSA. V was trimmed by 6 bases and J by 7 bases, leaving 16 bases between them. The CDR3 loop is CASSRTVTRQPQHF. As DNA, the CDR3 is TGTGCCAGCAGTCGGACTGTGACCAGACAGCCCCAGCATTTT.

The rearrangement uses TRBV10-3 and TRBJ2-7; D uncertain. V lost 0 bases, J lost 3 bases, and 15 bases lay in between. Germline CDR1 is ENHRY and CDR2 is SYGVKD. The CDR3 contains 16 residues. CDR3 nucleotide sequence: TGTGCCATCAGTGAGTCGACGGAGTCATTCGGCTACGAGCAGTACTTC. This sequence encodes CAISESTESFGYEQYF.

The CDR3 reads CASSPQSTGELFF. CDR3 bases: TGTGCCAGCTCACCACAATCCACCGGGGAGCTGTTTTTT. The chain combines TRBV18 with TRBJ2-2; the D is unclear. This CDR3 has 13 amino acids. V lost 1 base to trimming and J lost 4 bases, with 4 bases between them. Germline V gene sequence: CDR1 KGHSH, CDR2 LQKENI.

The J gene is TRBJ1-2, the V gene TRBV7-2; TRBD1 is a possible D gene (5 bases). V was trimmed by 1 base and J by 10 bases, leaving 13 bases between them. This CDR3 contains 13 residues. CDR1 is SGHTA and CDR2 is FQGNSA in the germline V gene. CDR3 protein: CASSLERDRPYTF. The CDR3 coding sequence is TGTGCCAGCAGCTTAGAGCGAGACAGACCCTACACCTTC.

This chain joins TRBV6-1 and TRBJ1-6; 7 positions agree with TRBD1. Trimming at V came to 4 bases and at J to 4 bases, leaving 4 bases not matched to a gene. The CDR3 contains 15 residues. Germline assignment: CDR1 MNHNS and CDR2 SASEGT. The CDR3 DNA reads as TGTGCCAGCAGTGTCTCGGGACAGTATAATTCACCCCTCCACTTT. Its protein product is CASSVSGQYNSPLHF.

This clone was detected once. The rearrangement links TRBV6-7 to TRBJ2-2; D is perhaps TRBD1 (6 bases). TRBV6-7 is noted as an ORF with a role that remains uncertain. V was shortened by 0 bases and J by 4 bases, with 15 bases between the two germline ends. The CDR3 spans 17 residues. The CDR3 spells CASSYSRVGASTGELFF. The CDR3 DNA reads as TGTGCCAGCAGTTACTCCCGAGTGGGGGCCAGCACCGGGGAGCTGTTTTTT.

The chain links TRBV20-1 to TRBJ2-7; a possible D gene is TRBD1 (6 bases). Germline assignment: CDR1 DFQATT and CDR2 SNEGSKA (reference sequence). Trimming cost V 5 bases and J 3 bases, with 8 bases left between them. The CDR3 runs 11 residues. The CDR3 loop is CSAQGFYEQYF. For the CDR3, the DNA is TGCAGTGCTCAGGGGTTCTACGAGCAGTACTTC.

The CDR3 protein is CASTLGGTFNEQFF. The CDR3 coding sequence is TGTGCCAGCACCTTGGGCGGAACCTTCAATGAGCAGTTCTTC. The genes are TRBV2 and TRBJ2-1; unclear D gene. From germline, CDR1 is SNHLY and CDR2 FYNNEI. The germline V and J ends were trimmed by 7 bases and 6 bases, with 16 bases remaining between them. The CDR3 runs to 14 residues.

This rearrangement joins TRBV5-1 to TRBJ1-1; 11 nucleotides align to TRBD1. The CDR3 is made up of 16 amino acids. Trimming at V came to 0 bases and at J to 8 bases, leaving 9 bases not matched to a gene. Germline lookup yields CDR1 SGHRS and CDR2 YFSETQ. The chain's CDR3 is CASSLDGQGAGSEAFF. The CDR3 nucleotides are TGCGCCAGCAGCTTGGACGGACAGGGGGCAGGATCGGAAGCTTTCTTT. Complete variable domain (other parts from reference TRBV5-1 and TRBJ1-1): KAGVTQTPRYLIKTRGQQVTLSCSPISGHRSVSWYQQTPGQGLQFLFEYFSETQRNKGNFPGRFSGRQFSNSRSEMNVSTLELGDSALYLCASSLDGQGAGSEAFFGQGTRLTVV.

The chain is built from TRBV28 and TRBJ2-3; D is unclear. V was cut by 4 bases and J by 8 bases, with 7 bases left in between. The germline V gene has CDR1 MDHEN and CDR2 SYDVKM. This CDR3 is 11 amino acids long. Here the CDR3 DNA reads TGTGCCAGCAGTTCCCTCCCTACGCAGTATTTT. This sequence encodes CASSSLPTQYF.